A selection of T cell receptor beta chains follows, all from one sample in a study of blood T cell repertoires in COVID-19. Measured with immunoSEQ multiplex PCR; TCRdb has only the in-frame clones, and not every one. The top ten clones hold 15% to 20% of a sample with nearly 100,000 clones, about four fifths of them seen once. Sequencing was done on a sample of peripheral blood. These TCRs come from a woman aged 55-75 years with acute or convalescent COVID-19. The CDR3 runs from the conserved cysteine through the conserved F or W. The D gene is left open where the match is weak. The size entry is marked missing in some rows and otherwise reads once, few, many or a size class.

clone_size j_call cdr3_length v_call d_call cdr3_aa cdr3_nt
- TRBJ2-3 16 TRBV2 TRBD2 CASSLIAGGPADTQYF TGTGCCAGCAGTCTGATAGCGGGGGGTCCTGCAGATACGCAGTATTTT
- TRBJ1-6 15 TRBV7-9 - CASSLEGRGNSPLHF TGTGCCAGCAGCTTAGAAGGCCGGGGGAATTCACCCCTCCACTTT
- TRBJ2-1 17 TRBV6-2/TRBV6-3 TRBD1 CASSYRQGATYYNEQFF TGTGCCAGCAGTTACCGACAGGGGGCCACCTACTACAATGAGCAGTTCTTC
- TRBJ2-5 12 TRBV2 - CASSSDVETQYF TGTGCCAGCTCTAGCGACGTGGAGACCCAGTACTTC
- TRBJ2-3 17 TRBV5-1 TRBD1 CASSLEGRGSLTDTQYF TGCGCCAGCAGCTTGGAAGGCAGGGGGTCCCTCACAGATACGCAGTATTTT
- TRBJ2-5 17 TRBV7-6 - CASSLSGLREFQETQYF TGTGCCAGCAGCTTATCGGGTCTCCGGGAGTTCCAAGAGACCCAGTACTTC
- TRBJ2-1 16 TRBV7-7 TRBD1 CASSPSGTGVGNEQFF TGTGCTAGCAGCCCTTCTGGGACAGGGGTGGGGAATGAGCAGTTCTTC
- TRBJ1-5 15 TRBV5-6 - CASSLGTGDNQPQHF TGTGCCAGCAGCCTGGGCACGGGGGATAATCAGCCCCAGCATTTT
- TRBJ1-6 15 TRBV27 TRBD1 CASSLGQGDNSPLHF TGTGCCAGCAGTTTAGGACAGGGAGATAATTCACCCCTCCACTTT
- TRBJ2-5 15 TRBV11-2 - CASSLVGGRGETQYF TGTGCCAGCAGCTTAGTGGGGGGACGGGGGGAGACCCAGTACTTC
- TRBJ2-1 15 TRBV13 - CASSLEAELDNEQFF TGTGCCAGCAGCTTAGAGGCGGAATTAGACAATGAGCAGTTCTTC
- TRBJ2-3 15 TRBV2 - CASSVASVGTDTQYF TGTGCCAGCAGTGTGGCTAGCGTCGGCACAGATACGCAGTATTTT
- TRBJ1-6 14 TRBV7-3 - CASSSDPGDSPLHF TGTGCCAGCAGCTCCGACCCGGGGGATTCACCCCTCCACTTT
- TRBJ1-2 13 TRBV12-3/TRBV12-4 TRBD1 CASGTGLDYGYTF TGTGCCAGCGGGACAGGGTTGGACTATGGCTACACCTTC
- TRBJ2-5 15 TRBV21-1 - CASSKKTGGKETQYF TGTGCCAGCAGCAAGAAGACAGGGGGAAAAGAGACCCAGTACTTC
once TRBJ1-6 14 TRBV7-9 TRBD1 CASRPTGADSPLHF TGTGCCAGCAGACCGACAGGGGCCGATTCACCCCTCCACTTT
- TRBJ1-4 15 TRBV1 - CTSSQNRGPNEKLFF TGCACCAGCAGCCAAAACAGGGGACCAAATGAAAAACTGTTTTTT
- TRBJ2-1 15 TRBV11-3 TRBD2 CASSISGVSYNEQFF TGTGCCAGCAGCATTAGCGGGGTCTCCTACAATGAGCAGTTCTTC
once TRBJ2-2 12 TRBV12-3/TRBV12-4 - CASRLSVGELFF TGTGCCAGCAGACTCAGCGTCGGGGAGCTGTTTTTT
- TRBJ2-3 13 TRBV6-1 - CASSERAPGAQYF TGTGCCAGCAGTGAAAGAGCGCCGGGGGCGCAGTATTTT
- TRBJ2-7 14 TRBV11-3 TRBD1 CASSSGQGSYEQYF TGTGCCAGCAGCTCAGGACAGGGATCCTACGAGCAGTACTTC
- TRBJ2-3 15 TRBV11-1 TRBD1 CASSFGRGLSDTQYF TGTGCCAGCAGCTTCGGCAGGGGGCTCTCAGATACGCAGTATTTT
- TRBJ2-7 16 TRBV20-1 TRBD1 CSASGKLGQRSYEQYF TGCAGTGCTAGTGGGAAACTGGGACAGCGCTCCTACGAGCAGTACTTC
- TRBJ1-1 13 TRBV30 - CAWSGGLHTEAFF TGTGCCTGGAGTGGCGGGCTTCACACTGAAGCTTTCTTT
few TRBJ1-4 15 TRBV28 TRBD1 CASSFFSGGNEKLFF TGTGCCAGCAGTTTCTTTTCAGGGGGTAATGAAAAACTGTTTTTT
- TRBJ1-1 13 TRBV7-2 - CASSLVTDTEAFF TGTGCCAGCAGCTTAGTTACAGACACTGAAGCTTTCTTT
- TRBJ2-5 13 TRBV12-3/TRBV12-4 - CASTRQVWETQYF TGTGCCAGCACCCGCCAGGTTTGGGAGACCCAGTACTTC
- TRBJ2-2 14 TRBV9 - CASSSKLSTGELFF TGTGCCAGCAGCTCAAAGCTATCCACCGGGGAGCTGTTTTTT
- TRBJ1-1 14 TRBV11-3 - CASSLGLRNTEAFF TGTGCCAGCAGCTTAGGCCTGAGAAACACTGAAGCTTTCTTT
- TRBJ1-2 14 TRBV7-9 - CASSLESRSVGYTF TGTGCCAGCAGCTTAGAATCCAGGTCCGTTGGCTACACCTTC
once TRBJ1-2 19 TRBV10-2 - CASSPAPALSGGRMDGYTF TGCGCCAGCAGCCCAGCCCCCGCCTTATCCGGGGGGCGCATGGATGGCTACACCTTC
- TRBJ2-1 16 TRBV5-1 TRBD2 CASSPTSTSAYNEQFF TGCGCCAGCAGCCCCACTTCTACTAGCGCTTACAATGAGCAGTTCTTC
- TRBJ1-5 14 TRBV29-1 TRBD1 CSVAGTDSNQPQHF TGCAGCGTGGCCGGGACAGATAGCAATCAGCCCCAGCATTTT
few TRBJ1-5 14 TRBV19 - CASSIETTNQPQHF TGTGCCAGTAGTATAGAGACAACTAATCAGCCCCAGCATTTT
once TRBJ2-1 15 TRBV19 TRBD2 CASSLAGGFGDEQFF TGTGCCAGTAGTCTAGCGGGGGGTTTTGGGGATGAGCAGTTCTTC
- TRBJ1-1 13 TRBV7-3 - CASSLGANTEAFF TGTGCCAGCAGCTTAGGGGCGAACACTGAAGCTTTCTTT
- TRBJ1-4 14 TRBV5-6 - CASSLPTGNEKLFF TGTGCCAGCAGCTTACCAACAGGGAATGAAAAACTGTTTTTT
- TRBJ2-7 14 TRBV5-6 TRBD2 CASSFAIRGGGQYF TGTGCCAGCAGCTTTGCCATCCGCGGCGGGGGGCAGTACTTC
- TRBJ1-1 15 TRBV12-2 - CASRSGRDLNTEAFF TGTGCAAGTCGCTCCGGACGGGACTTGAACACTGAAGCTTTCTTT
- TRBJ1-5 14 TRBV30 - CAWSVPGGAQPQHF TGTGCCTGGAGTGTACCTGGGGGCGCGCAGCCCCAGCATTTT
few TRBJ1-4 12 TRBV12-3/TRBV12-4 - CASSYSHEKLFF TGTGCCAGCAGTTACTCGCACGAAAAACTGTTTTTT
few TRBJ2-1 14 TRBV9 - CASSVTYRVGEQFF TGTGCCAGCAGCGTCACATACAGGGTTGGGGAGCAGTTCTTC
- TRBJ1-4 14 TRBV7-2 - CASSKKGPNEKLFF TGTGCCAGCAGCAAGAAGGGGCCTAATGAAAAACTGTTTTTT
- TRBJ1-1 13 TRBV7-8 - CASNYGQNTEAFF TGTGCCAGCAATTATGGGCAGAACACTGAAGCTTTCTTT
- TRBJ1-1 14 TRBV7-3 - CASSPGGMNTEAFF TGTGCCAGCAGCCCCGGGGGTATGAACACTGAAGCTTTCTTT
- TRBJ2-5 16 TRBV7-2 TRBD1 CASSSPQGAGKETQYF TGTGCCAGCAGCTCTCCCCAGGGGGCCGGTAAAGAGACCCAGTACTTC
- TRBJ1-1 14 TRBV6-6 - CASSQTGGGTEAFF TGTGCCAGCAGTCAAACAGGTGGTGGGACTGAAGCTTTCTTT
- TRBJ1-1 17 TRBV2 TRBD1 CASSVDRERVLNTEAFF TGTGCCAGCAGTGTTGACAGGGAGAGGGTATTAAACACTGAAGCTTTCTTT
- TRBJ2-1 15 TRBV11-3 TRBD2 CASSPSGGGAEEQFF TGTGCCAGCAGCCCGTCCGGCGGGGGGGCGGAAGAGCAGTTCTTC